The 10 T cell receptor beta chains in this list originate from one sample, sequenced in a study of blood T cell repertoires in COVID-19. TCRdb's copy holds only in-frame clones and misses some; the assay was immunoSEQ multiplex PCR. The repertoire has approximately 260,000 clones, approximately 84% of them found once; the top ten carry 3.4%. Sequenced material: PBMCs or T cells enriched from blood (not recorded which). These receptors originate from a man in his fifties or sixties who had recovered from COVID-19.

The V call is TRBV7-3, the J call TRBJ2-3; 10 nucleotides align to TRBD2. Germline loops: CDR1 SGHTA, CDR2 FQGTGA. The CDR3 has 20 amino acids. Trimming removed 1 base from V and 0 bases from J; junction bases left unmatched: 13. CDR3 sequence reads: CASSLRGSGGFSTSTDTQYF. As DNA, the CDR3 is TGTGCCAGCAGCTTAAGGGGTAGCGGGGGGTTTTCAACTAGCACAGATACGCAGTATTTT.

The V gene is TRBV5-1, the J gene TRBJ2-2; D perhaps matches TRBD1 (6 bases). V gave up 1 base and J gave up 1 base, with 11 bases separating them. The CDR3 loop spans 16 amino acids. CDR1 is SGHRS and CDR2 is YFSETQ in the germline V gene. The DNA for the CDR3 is TGCGCCAGCAGCTTGAGGGGACACGGGAACACCGGGGAGCTGTTTTTT. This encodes CASSLRGHGNTGELFF.

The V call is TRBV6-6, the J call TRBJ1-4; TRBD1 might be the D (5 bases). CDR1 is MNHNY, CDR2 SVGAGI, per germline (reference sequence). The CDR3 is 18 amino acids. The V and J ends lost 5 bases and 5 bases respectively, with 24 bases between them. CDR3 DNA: TGTGCCAGCAGTCCCCCACCCCGACCACCCCGGGGGAATGAAAAACTGTTTTTT. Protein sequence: CASSPPPRPPRGNEKLFF.

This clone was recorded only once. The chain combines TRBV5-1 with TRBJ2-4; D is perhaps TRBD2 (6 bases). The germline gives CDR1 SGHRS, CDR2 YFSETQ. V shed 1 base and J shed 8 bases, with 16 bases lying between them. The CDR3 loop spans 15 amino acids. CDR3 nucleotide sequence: TGCGCCAGCAGCTTGTGGGGCGGGGAGGTAGACATTCAGTACTTC. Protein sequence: CASSLWGGEVDIQYF.

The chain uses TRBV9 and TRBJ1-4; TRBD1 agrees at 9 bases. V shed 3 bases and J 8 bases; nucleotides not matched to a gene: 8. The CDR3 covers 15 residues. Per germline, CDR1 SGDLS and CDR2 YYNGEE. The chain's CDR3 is CASSAPTGGREKLFF. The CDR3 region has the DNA TGTGCCAGCAGCGCCCCGACAGGGGGAAGAGAAAAACTGTTTTTT.

CDR3 sequence (DNA): TGCGCCAGCAGCGAAACAGGGGCGCGTAACATTCAGTACTTC. Translation: CASSETGARNIQYF. The J gene is TRBJ2-4, the V gene TRBV5-1, with TRBD1 identical over 7 bases. Trimming cost V 4 bases and J 7 bases; bases outside gene matches: 8. CDR3 length: 14 amino acids. Germline V gene lookup returns CDR1 SGHRS and CDR2 YFSETQ.

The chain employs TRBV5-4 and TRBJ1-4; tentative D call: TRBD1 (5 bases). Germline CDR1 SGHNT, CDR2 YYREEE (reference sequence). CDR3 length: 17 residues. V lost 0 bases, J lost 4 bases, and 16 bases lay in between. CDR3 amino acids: CASSLASGGPGNEKLFF. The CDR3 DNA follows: TGTGCCAGCAGCTTGGCCTCGGGGGGACCGGGTAATGAAAAACTGTTTTTT.

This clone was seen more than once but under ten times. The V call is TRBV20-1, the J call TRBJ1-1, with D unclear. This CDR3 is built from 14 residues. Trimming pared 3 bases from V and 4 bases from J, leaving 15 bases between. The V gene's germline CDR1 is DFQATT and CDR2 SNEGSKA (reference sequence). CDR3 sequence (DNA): TGCAGTGCTAGTGGGCAGCCTGGGAGCACTGAAGCTTTCTTT. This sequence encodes CSASGQPGSTEAFF.

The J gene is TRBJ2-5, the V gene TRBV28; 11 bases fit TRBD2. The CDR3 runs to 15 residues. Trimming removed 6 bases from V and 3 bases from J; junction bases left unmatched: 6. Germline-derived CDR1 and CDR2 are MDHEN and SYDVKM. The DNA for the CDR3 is TGTGCCAGCAGCTACCAGACTAGCGGGAAAGAGACCCAGTACTTC. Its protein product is CASSYQTSGKETQYF.

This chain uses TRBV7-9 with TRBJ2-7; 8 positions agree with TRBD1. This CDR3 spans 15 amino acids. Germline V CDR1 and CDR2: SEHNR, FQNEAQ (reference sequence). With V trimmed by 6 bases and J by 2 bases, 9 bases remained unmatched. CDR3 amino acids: CASSSDRGNPYEQYF. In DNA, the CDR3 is TGTGCCAGCAGTTCCGACAGGGGCAACCCCTACGAGCAGTACTTC. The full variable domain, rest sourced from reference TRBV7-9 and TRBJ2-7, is DTGVSQNPRHKITKRGQNVTFRCDPISEHNRLYWYRQTLGQGPEFLTYFQNEAQLEKSRLLSDRFSAERPKGSFSTLEIQRTEQGDSAMYLCASSSDRGNPYEQYFGPGTRLTVT.